One sample yielded the 27 T cell receptor beta chains listed below, sequenced in a study of blood T cell repertoires in COVID-19 (dated by TCRdb to 2020 to 2021). Libraries were prepared through the immunoSEQ multiplex PCR assay. Drawn from immuneACCESS, this table holds only the in-frame rearrangements with V and J called that TCRdb kept. Clones are partly lost; checked studies trace under half to an unresolved V gene and leave the rest unexplained. The sample records a few hundred thousand clones, roughly 85% of which are singletons. Approximately 6.6% of the sample goes to the ten largest clones. The sample was PBMCs or T cells enriched from blood (not recorded which). Source of these receptors: a woman between 50 and 59 years old who had been exposed to COVID-19.

This CDR3 is CASSLAVGRNTGELFF. CDR3 DNA sequence: TGCGCCAGCAGCTTGGCCGTTGGCAGAAACACCGGGGAGCTGTTTTTT. The chain couples TRBV5-1 to TRBJ2-2; D unresolved. Germline CDR1 and CDR2: SGHRS and YFSETQ. With 0 bases removed from V and 2 bases from J, the gap between germline ends came to 11 bases. The CDR3 consists of 16 residues.

The chain is built from TRBV6-5 and TRBJ1-1; 8 bases are a match to TRBD1. CDR1 is MNHEY and CDR2 is SVGAGI in the germline V gene. There are 13 residues in the CDR3. The J segment lost 9 bases and the V segment lost 5 bases, leaving 8 bases of the junction unmatched. The CDR3 region is CASSRTGTIQAFF. DNA of the CDR3: TGTGCCAGCAGTCGGACAGGGACGATACAAGCTTTCTTT.

The chain has TRBV5-4 and TRBJ1-3; D call uncertain. Trimming cost V 0 bases and J 7 bases, with 8 bases left between them. Germline V gives CDR1 SGHNT, CDR2 YYREEE (reference sequence). The CDR3 has 13 residues. The CDR3 sequence: CASSLEIGNTIYF. The CDR3 DNA reads TGTGCCAGCAGCTTGGAGATCGGGAACACCATATATTTT.

The genes are TRBV4-1 and TRBJ1-2; TRBD1 is a possible D gene (5 bases). This CDR3 is 13 amino acids long. Germline-derived CDR1 and CDR2 are MGHRA and YSYEKL. V dropped 1 base and J dropped 8 bases, with 11 bases sitting between them. The CDR3 sequence is CASSQGTNSGYTF. The CDR3 region has the DNA TGCGCCAGCAGCCAAGGGACAAATTCAGGCTACACCTTC.

The chain couples TRBV7-2 to TRBJ2-1, with 9 bases identical to TRBD1. Germline CDR1 SGHTA, CDR2 FQGNSA. The CDR3 has 15 amino acids. Germline trimming cut 4 bases from V and 8 bases from J; bases unmatched to any gene: 9. In nucleotides, the CDR3 is TGTGCCAGCAGCTCCTCCGGGACAGGGCTTTATGAGCAGTTCTTC. Amino acids: CASSSSGTGLYEQFF.

V and J are TRBV5-4 and TRBJ2-3; 12 bases agree with TRBD2. With V trimmed by 3 bases and J by 7 bases, 9 bases remained unmatched. The CDR3 runs 16 residues. The germline gives CDR1 SGHNT, CDR2 YYREEE (reference sequence). CDR3 region: CASSSTSGGLLNTQYF. CDR3 bases: TGTGCCAGCAGCTCGACTAGCGGGGGCCTCTTAAATACGCAGTATTTT. The full variable domain, completed using reference TRBV5-4 and TRBJ2-3, is ETGVTQSPTHLIKTRGQQVTLRCSSQSGHNTVSWYQQALGQGPQFIFQYYREEENGRGNFPPRFSGLQFPNYSSELNVNALELDDSALYLCASSSTSGGLLNTQYFGPGTRLTVL.

The rearrangement links TRBV6-5 to TRBJ1-1; 7 bases are shared with TRBD1. V lost 2 bases to trimming and J lost 3 bases; unmatched junction nucleotides: 3. Germline loops: CDR1 MNHEY, CDR2 SVGAGI. The CDR3 is made up of 14 amino acids. CDR3 DNA sequence: TGTGCCAGCAGTTACGACAGGGCTTACACTGAAGCTTTCTTT. It translates to CASSYDRAYTEAFF.

This chain links TRBV7-8 with TRBJ1-5; 8 nucleotides agree with TRBD1. V lost 1 base, J lost 1 base, and 6 bases stayed unmatched. This CDR3 spans 17 amino acids. Germline CDR1 reads SGHVS; CDR2 reads FQNEAQ. CDR3 bases: TGTGCCAGCAGCTTAGGCAGGGGGCGAGAGAGCAATCAGCCCCAGCATTTT. Encoded protein: CASSLGRGRESNQPQHF. The full variable domain, its missing parts supplied by reference TRBV7-8 and TRBJ1-5, is GAGVSQSPRYKVAKRGQDVALRCDPISGHVSLFWYQQALGQGPEFLTYFQNEAQLDKSGLPSDRFFAERPEGSVSTLKIQRTQQEDSAVYLCASSLGRGRESNQPQHFGDGTRLSIL.

The V gene is TRBV5-1, the J gene TRBJ2-2; 9 nucleotides agree with TRBD1. The germline V gene encodes CDR1 SGHRS and CDR2 YFSETQ. CDR3 length: 15 residues. Losses at the gene ends were 0 bases for V and 7 bases for J; bases not matched to a gene: 4. Here the CDR3 reads CASSLEQGAIGELFF. The DNA of the CDR3 is TGCGCCAGCAGCTTGGAACAGGGGGCGATCGGGGAGCTGTTTTTT. Full variable domain (outside the CDR3, taken from reference TRBV5-1 and TRBJ2-2): KAGVTQTPRYLIKTRGQQVTLSCSPISGHRSVSWYQQTPGQGLQFLFEYFSETQRNKGNFPGRFSGRQFSNSRSEMNVSTLELGDSALYLCASSLEQGAIGELFFGEGSRLTVL.

The V call is TRBV3-1 (or the pseudogene TRBV3-2), the J call TRBJ2-3, with 8 bases matching TRBD2. The CDR3 totals 17 residues. Germline V lookup: CDR1 LGHDT, CDR2 YNNKEL (reference sequence). Trimming took 0 bases from V and 4 from J; bases not matched to a gene: 9. CDR3 coding DNA: TGTGCCAGCAGCCAAGAAGTGTCCGGGAGGGGAGCAGATACGCAGTATTTT. Translation: CASSQEVSGRGADTQYF.

This clone has only one observation. The chain links TRBV11-2 to TRBJ2-7; no definite D call. Deletions cut 4 bases from V and 3 bases from J, with 7 bases between. CDR3 size: 12 residues. CDR1 is SGHAT and CDR2 is FQNNGV in the germline V gene. As DNA, the CDR3 is TGTGCCAGCAGCTCGTTAATCTACGAGCAGTACTTC. It codes for CASSSLIYEQYF.

V is TRBV10-2 and J is TRBJ1-5; 7 bases match TRBD1. With V trimmed by 5 bases and J by 0 bases, 10 bases remained unmatched. The CDR3 is 17 residues long. Germline V gene sequence: CDR1 WSHSY, CDR2 SAAADI. This chain's CDR3 is CASSSSGGQNSNQPQHF. The CDR3, as DNA: TGCGCCAGCAGTTCTTCTGGGGGACAGAATAGCAATCAGCCCCAGCATTTT.

In its sample, this clone was seen once. The CDR3 DNA follows: TGTGCCAGCAGTATCCGGGGCGGGGCGGGTGAAGCTTTCTTT. Amino acids: CASSIRGGAGEAFF. This chain uses TRBV28 with TRBJ1-1; tentatively, D is TRBD1 (5 bases). Per the germline V gene, CDR1 is MDHEN and CDR2 is SYDVKM. This CDR3 contains 14 residues. V shed 5 bases and J shed 7 bases, with 17 bases lying between them.

The gene calls are TRBV28 and TRBJ1-1; possibly TRBD1 for D (5 bases). The CDR3 consists of 12 residues. Between the trimmed V and J ends, which lost 5 bases and 11 bases, there was a span of 15 bases. Germline V lookup: CDR1 MDHEN, CDR2 SYDVKM. The CDR3 region has the DNA TGTGCCAGCAGTCCCCAGGGCCGTGGGGCTTTCTTT. Protein sequence: CASSPQGRGAFF.

Turning to this clone: This may be a read error: a much more frequent sequence differs by one nucleotide. The identical CDR3 is also encoded by other nucleotide sequences in the sample. V is TRBV7-2 and J is TRBJ2-1, with 7 positions matching TRBD2. This CDR3 region has 14 residues. Germline assignment: CDR1 SGHTA and CDR2 FQGNSA. The ends lost 1 base at V and 10 bases at J; junction bases unmatched: 7. The CDR3 loop reads CASSLGGGGGEQFF. As DNA, the CDR3 is TGTGCCAGCAGCTTAGGCGGCGGGGGAGGGGAGCAGTTCTTC.

This rearrangement joins TRBV5-4 to TRBJ2-7, with D hard to call. The CDR3 spans 12 residues. Germline V gene sequence: CDR1 SGHNT, CDR2 YYREEE (reference sequence). The V and J ends lost 3 bases and 0 bases respectively, with 4 bases between them. For the CDR3, the DNA is TGTGCCAGCAGCTCCAACTCCTACGAGCAGTACTTC. Translating it yields CASSSNSYEQYF.

The V and J genes are TRBV28 and TRBJ1-2; a possible D gene is TRBD1 (5 bases). The CDR3 is made up of 15 amino acids. Germline CDR1 reads MDHEN; CDR2 reads SYDVKM. With 6 bases removed from V and 7 bases from J, the gap between germline ends came to 21 bases. This chain's CDR3 is CASSLPGGGLSGYTF. The CDR3 nucleotides are TGTGCCAGCAGCCTCCCCGGCGGGGGGTTGAGTGGCTACACCTTC.

The genes are TRBV9 and TRBJ1-1, with D perhaps TRBD1 (6 bases). V was trimmed by 2 bases and J by 2 bases, leaving 13 bases between them. Germline V gene lookup returns CDR1 SGDLS and CDR2 YYNGEE. The CDR3 extends over 15 amino acids. The CDR3 loop is CASSVAPDRNTEAFF. The DNA of the CDR3 is TGTGCCAGCAGCGTTGCTCCGGACAGAAACACTGAAGCTTTCTTT.

This clone appeared a few times. The chain carries TRBV11-3 and TRBJ2-2; TRBD1 is a possible D gene (6 bases). The CDR3 is 12 residues long. Germline values: CDR1 SGHNT, CDR2 YENEEA. Trimming left V 5 bases short and J 9 bases short, with 10 bases between. The CDR3 is CASSARGRELFF. The CDR3 DNA reads TGTGCCAGCAGCGCTAGGGGGAGGGAGCTGTTTTTT. The whole variable domain, remainder taken from reference TRBV11-3 and TRBJ2-2, is EAGVVQSPRYKIIEKKQPVAFWCNPISGHNTLYWYLQNLGQGPELLIRYENEEAVDDSQLPKDRFSAERLKGVDSTLKIQPAELGDSAVYLCASSARGRELFFGEGSRLTVL.

The genes are TRBV30 and TRBJ2-1, with D tentatively TRBD1 (6 bases). CDR3 size: 13 residues. In germline, CDR1 is GTSNPN, CDR2 SVGIG (reference sequence). DNA of the CDR3: TGTGCGCTTCGGACAGACGCCTACAATGAGCAGTTCTTC. It encodes CALRTDAYNEQFF.

This chain joins TRBV9 and TRBJ2-3; 8 nucleotides match TRBD1. Trimming at V came to 0 bases and at J to 8 bases, leaving 14 bases not matched to a gene. This CDR3 has 17 residues. Germline V CDR1 and CDR2: SGDLS, YYNGEE. CDR3 amino acids: CASSVAGGRGGSGTQYF. DNA of the CDR3: TGTGCCAGCAGCGTAGCAGGGGGCAGGGGCGGGTCAGGTACGCAGTATTTT. The full variable domain, with the rest looked up from reference TRBV9 and TRBJ2-3, is DSGVTQTPKHLITATGQRVTLRCSPRSGDLSVYWYQQSLDQGLQFLIQYYNGEERAKGNILERFSAQQFPDLHSELNLSSLELGDSALYFCASSVAGGRGGSGTQYFGPGTRLTVL.

The V and J genes are TRBV10-3 and TRBJ2-6; 7 bases map to TRBD2. CDR3 length: 18 amino acids. The V gene end was trimmed by 10 bases and the J gene end by 4 bases; junction bases not matched to a gene: 19. In germline, CDR1 is ENHRY, CDR2 SYGVKD. For the CDR3, the DNA is TGTGCCACGAACGGGGGGAAGGGCGCCGGAGCGGGGGCCAACGTCCTGACTTTC. Translated, it gives CATNGGKGAGAGANVLTF.

The chain is built from TRBV28 and TRBJ1-3; D possibly corresponds to TRBD1 (6 bases). The CDR3 totals 14 residues. Germline-derived CDR1 and CDR2 are MDHEN and SYDVKM. The V end was cut by 4 bases, the J end by 4 bases, with 11 bases between. The CDR3 loop reads CASSSTGQGNTIYF. The CDR3 coding sequence is TGTGCCAGCAGTTCTACAGGGCAAGGAAACACCATATATTTT.

This clone was recorded a few times. V usage is TRBV6-5 and J usage is TRBJ2-2; 9 bases are a match to TRBD2. The junction had 7 bases not matched to a gene; V was cut back by 6 bases and J by 8 bases. The CDR3 is 14 amino acids. CDR1 and CDR2 (germline): MNHEY, SVGAGI. The CDR3 coding sequence is TGTGCCAGCAGCCTGGGACTAGCCTCTGGGGAGCTGTTTTTT. Protein sequence: CASSLGLASGELFF.

The chain has TRBV6-2 or TRBV6-3 and TRBJ1-1; D is perhaps TRBD1 (6 bases). The germline V and J ends were trimmed by 5 bases and 12 bases, with 19 bases remaining between them. Germline V lookup: CDR1 MNHEY, CDR2 SVGEGT. This CDR3 comprises 13 residues. CDR3 sequence (DNA): TGTGCCAGCAGTATGGTACAGGGAAAAGAGTCTTTCTTT. Its protein is CASSMVQGKESFF.

The chain recombines TRBV19 with TRBJ1-1; 9 nucleotides match TRBD1. The junction had 5 bases not matched to a gene; V was cut back by 5 bases and J by 1 base. This CDR3 region has 15 residues. Per the germline V gene, CDR1 is LNHDA and CDR2 is SQIVND (reference sequence). Here the CDR3 reads CASSPGTGKNTEAFF. The CDR3 DNA reads as TGTGCCAGTAGTCCCGGGACAGGGAAGAACACTGAAGCTTTCTTT.

V and J are TRBV25-1 and TRBJ1-3, with D possibly TRBD1 on 5 matching bases. Germline V gives CDR1 MGHDK, CDR2 SYGVNS. V was trimmed by 2 bases and J by 2 bases, leaving 10 bases between them. The CDR3 extends over 15 amino acids. For the CDR3, the DNA is TGTGCCAGCAGTGAAGTGGGCAGGGCTGGAAACACCATATATTTT. This encodes CASSEVGRAGNTIYF.